This T cell receptor (beta chain) appears in the sequencing data of a study of OX40 agonist ivuxolimab in advanced cancers. Systemic immunosuppression or autoimmune disease history was grounds to exclude patients. Method: immunoSEQ multiplex PCR; TCRdb's copy keeps in-frame clones and lacks some. There are tens of thousands of clones in the sample; 84% occur only once, and around 26% lies in the top ten. Germline values: CDR1 SGDLS, CDR2 YYNGEE. The CDR3 is made up of 14 amino acids. Trimming shortened V by 0 bases and J by 7 bases, and 14 bases separated the two germline ends. The chain combines TRBV9 with TRBJ2-7; unclear D gene. The TCR was taken from an adult with an advanced solid tumor such as melanoma, head and neck, liver or kidney cancer. The sample was CD4+ or CD8+ T cells sorted from blood, taken in a trial of the OX40 agonist ivuxolimab. The CDR3 reads CASSVVDGSEEQYF. DNA of the CDR3: TGTGCCAGCAGCGTAGTCGACGGGTCTGAGGAGCAGTACTTC.